This TCR beta chain was recovered during a study of T-cell memory formation after mild COVID-19. Looked up from germline, CDR1 is ENHRY and CDR2 is SYGVKD. Trimming took 8 bases from V and 0 from J, leaving 13 bases between them. The CDR3 runs to 14 residues. A single record per CDR3 protein comes from TCRdb applying MiXCR to the 5' RACE reads. Among around 80,000 distinct CDR3 sequences listed, 9.5% to 15% were seen once. The sequenced material came from PBMCs or a T cell subset sorted from them (not recorded which). This chain uses TRBV10-3 with TRBJ1-2; D is unresolved. The sequence derives from a man aged 18 to 30 who had mild COVID-19 (a few samples of this study predate the infection). Cell type and time point are not known. CDR3 nucleotides: TGTGCCATCCGAGCGGCAGACGCTAACTATGGCTACACCTTC. Translating it yields CAIRAADANYGYTF.